This record looks at one TCR beta chain sequence and its context. Its antigen remains undetermined. No base quality information exists; no much larger clone differs at one position. The CDR3 regions of human TCRbeta chains were analyzed by immunosequencing. The study's processing was this. TCRs in the repertoires were matched against a reference library of SARS-CoV-2-specific TCRs that had been generated with the MIRA antigen-specificity platform. Breadth was defined as the fraction of unique TCRs that were SARS-CoV-2-associated, and depth was defined as the fraction of total T cells that were SARS-CoV-2-associated. Using the MIRA data, every spike-specific TCR was mapped to the spike region that the TCR reacted to and assigned to either a CD4 or a CD8 class. Log10-transformed breadth and depth values were compared by one-way ANOVA with Sidak's multiple comparisons tests. TCRdb took this table from immuneACCESS and kept in-frame rearrangements with V and J called. Such tables lack part of the clones; where checked against another copy, unresolved V genes explain under half of the gap, and the rest is unexplained. The DNA was the basis for D and trimming; V, J and clone size are from that table. The sample table lists 100,000 to 150,000 clones, 70% to 90% of them with a count of one. Approximately 27% of the sample belongs to the ten largest clones.

Via the germline V gene, CDR1 is KGHSH and CDR2 LQKENI. V lost 4 bases and J lost 5 bases, and the count of bases not matched to a germline gene is 5. There are 15 amino acids in the CDR3, from cysteine to phenylalanine inclusive. Of the read, only the CDR3 DNA is kept; its 45 bases are in frame from base 1. The source of the sample is a study of T cell responses to AZD1222 COVID-19 vaccine (dated by TCRdb to the early 2020s). With regard to the full study: AZD1222 recipients with second doses at about 4 weeks or about 12 weeks were pooled, because spike-specific TCR depth and breadth did not differ between schedules. A total of approximately 250 trial participants underwent TCR sequencing, of whom roughly 210 had received two doses of AZD1222 and about 25 had received two doses of the MenACWY control vaccine. Trial participants were enrolled into age subgroups of 18-55, 56-69 and 70-plus years, which contained around 150, 28 and 57 TCR-sequenced participants, respectively.

Overall study results and their limits: After two AZD1222 doses, both the breadth and the depth of spike-specific TCRs were significantly higher than at day 0 and than in MenACWY recipients. Most participants were white British and females outnumbered males, and the authors suggested that clonal diversity may have been underestimated. The 56-69-year group was small, and its depth increase did not reach significance, likely because of low power. Epitopes outside the regions mutated in the B.1.351 and B.1.1.7 variants were reportedly recognized by nearly half of the unique spike-specific TCRs. Because no day 14 peak-response samples were available, the repertoires could be characterized only after the peak T cell response. The whole spike protein was spanned by vaccine-associated CD4 TCRs, and dominant responses were seen in regions 160-218 and 743-854. Conclusions about previously exposed vaccinees are limited because only six or seven AZD1222 recipients were SARS-CoV-2 seropositive at baseline.

The sample's time point label, decoded: baseline before first vaccination. Samples from vaccinated people were obtained from the UK trials COV001 and COV002, which included a single-blind randomized controlled phase 2/3 trial of AZD1222 (ChAdOx1 nCoV-19) in healthy adults. Trial participant PBMC samples were collected at day 0 and day 28 after the second dose for TCRbeta chain sequencing. The rearranged segments are TRBV18 and TRBJ2-5, and 12 bases in between align with TRBD2. Sequences were derived from peripheral blood, sampled on day 0 of AZD1222 vaccination. This receptor was obtained from an adult in good health. In nucleotides, the sequence is TGTGCCAGCTCACGGCTAGCGGGGGGGCAGGAGACCCAGTACTTC. This is translated as CASSRLAGGQETQYF.